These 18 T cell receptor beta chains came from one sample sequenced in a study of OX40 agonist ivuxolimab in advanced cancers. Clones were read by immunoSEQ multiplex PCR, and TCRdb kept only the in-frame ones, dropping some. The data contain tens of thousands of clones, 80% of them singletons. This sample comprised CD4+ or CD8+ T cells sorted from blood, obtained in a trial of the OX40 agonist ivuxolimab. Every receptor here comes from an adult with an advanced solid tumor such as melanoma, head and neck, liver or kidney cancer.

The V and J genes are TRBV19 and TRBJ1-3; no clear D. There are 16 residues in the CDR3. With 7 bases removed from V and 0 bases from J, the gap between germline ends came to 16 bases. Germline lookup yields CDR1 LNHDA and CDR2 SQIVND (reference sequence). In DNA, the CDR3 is TGTGCCAGTACCGCGAGCCTTCGTGCCTCTGGAAACACCATATATTTT. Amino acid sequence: CASTASLRASGNTIYF.

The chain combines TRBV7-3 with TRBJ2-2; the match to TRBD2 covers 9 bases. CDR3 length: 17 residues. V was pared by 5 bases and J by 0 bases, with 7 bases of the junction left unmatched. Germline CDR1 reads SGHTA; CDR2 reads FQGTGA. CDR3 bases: TGTGCCAGCAGCGACCAAGCGGGGGGAGCGAACACCGGGGAGCTGTTTTTT. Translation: CASSDQAGGANTGELFF. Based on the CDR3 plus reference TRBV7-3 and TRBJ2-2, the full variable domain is GAGVSQTPSNKVTEKGKYVELRCDPISGHTALYWYRQSLGQGPEFLIYFQGTGAADDSGLPNDRFFAVRPEGSVSTLKIQRTERGDSAVYLCASSDQAGGANTGELFFGEGSRLTVL.

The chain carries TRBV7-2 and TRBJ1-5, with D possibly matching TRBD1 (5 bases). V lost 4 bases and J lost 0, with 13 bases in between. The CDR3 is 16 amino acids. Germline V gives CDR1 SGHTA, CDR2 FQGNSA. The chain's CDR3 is CASSSGGSYSNQPQHF. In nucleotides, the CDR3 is TGTGCCAGCAGCTCGGGGGGTAGTTATAGCAATCAGCCCCAGCATTTT.

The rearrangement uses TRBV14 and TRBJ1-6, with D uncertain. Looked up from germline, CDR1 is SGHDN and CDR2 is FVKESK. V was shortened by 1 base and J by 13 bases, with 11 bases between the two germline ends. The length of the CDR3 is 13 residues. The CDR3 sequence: CASSQAGGAPLHF. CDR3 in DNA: TGTGCCAGCAGCCAAGCCGGTGGAGCTCCCCTCCACTTT.

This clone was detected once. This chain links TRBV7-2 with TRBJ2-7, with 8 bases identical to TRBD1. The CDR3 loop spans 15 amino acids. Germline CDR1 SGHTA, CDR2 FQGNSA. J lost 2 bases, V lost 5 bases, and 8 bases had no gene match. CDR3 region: CASSLEPTGAYEQYF. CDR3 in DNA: TGTGCCAGCAGCCTCGAACCGACAGGGGCCTACGAGCAGTACTTC.

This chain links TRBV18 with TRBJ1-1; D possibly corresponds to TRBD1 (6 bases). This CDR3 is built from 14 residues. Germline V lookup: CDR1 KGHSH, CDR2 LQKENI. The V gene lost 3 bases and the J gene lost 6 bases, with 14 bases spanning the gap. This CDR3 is CASSPGQGRAEAFF. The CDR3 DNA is TGTGCCAGCTCACCCGGTCAGGGGAGGGCTGAAGCTTTCTTT.

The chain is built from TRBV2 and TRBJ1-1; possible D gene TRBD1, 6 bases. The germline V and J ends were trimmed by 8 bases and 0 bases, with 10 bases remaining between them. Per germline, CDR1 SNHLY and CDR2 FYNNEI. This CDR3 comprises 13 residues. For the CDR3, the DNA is TGTGCCAGCGGTAGGGGGTTGAACACTGAAGCTTTCTTT. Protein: CASGRGLNTEAFF.

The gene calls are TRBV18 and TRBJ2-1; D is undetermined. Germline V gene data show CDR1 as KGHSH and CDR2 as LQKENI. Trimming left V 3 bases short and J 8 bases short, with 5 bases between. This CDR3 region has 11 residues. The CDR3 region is CASSPLHEQFF. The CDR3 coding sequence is TGTGCCAGCTCACCCCTCCATGAGCAGTTCTTC.

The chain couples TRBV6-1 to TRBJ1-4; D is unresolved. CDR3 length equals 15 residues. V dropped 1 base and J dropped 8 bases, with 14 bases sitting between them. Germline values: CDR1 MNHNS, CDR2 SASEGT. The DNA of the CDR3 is TGTGCCAGCAGTGAAGTCGGGGATGTAACCGAAAAACTGTTTTTT. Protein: CASSEVGDVTEKLFF.

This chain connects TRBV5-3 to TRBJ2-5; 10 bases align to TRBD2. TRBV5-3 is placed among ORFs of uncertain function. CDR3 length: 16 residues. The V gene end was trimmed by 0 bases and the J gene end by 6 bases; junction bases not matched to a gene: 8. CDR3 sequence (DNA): TGTGCCAGAAGCTTGGGGGGCCTAGCGGGAGATAAGACCCAGTACTTC. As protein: CARSLGGLAGDKTQYF.

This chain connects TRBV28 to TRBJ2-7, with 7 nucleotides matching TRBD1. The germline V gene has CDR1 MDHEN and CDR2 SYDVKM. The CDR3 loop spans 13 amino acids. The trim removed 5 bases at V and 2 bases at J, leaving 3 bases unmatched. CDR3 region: CASSPGQTYEQYF. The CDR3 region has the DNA TGTGCCAGCAGTCCGGGACAGACCTACGAGCAGTACTTC.

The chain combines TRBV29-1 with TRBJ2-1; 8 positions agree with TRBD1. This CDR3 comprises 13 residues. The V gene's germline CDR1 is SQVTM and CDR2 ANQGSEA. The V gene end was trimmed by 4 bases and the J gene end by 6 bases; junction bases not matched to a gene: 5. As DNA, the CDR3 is TGCAGCGTTGGGACAGGGCTAGGCAATGAGCAGTTCTTC. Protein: CSVGTGLGNEQFF.

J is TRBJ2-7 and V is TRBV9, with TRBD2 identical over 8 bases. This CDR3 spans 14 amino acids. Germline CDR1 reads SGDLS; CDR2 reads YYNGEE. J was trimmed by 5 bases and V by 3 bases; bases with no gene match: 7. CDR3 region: CASSAGGRSNEQYF. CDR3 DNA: TGTGCCAGCAGCGCGGGAGGGCGAAGTAACGAGCAGTACTTC.

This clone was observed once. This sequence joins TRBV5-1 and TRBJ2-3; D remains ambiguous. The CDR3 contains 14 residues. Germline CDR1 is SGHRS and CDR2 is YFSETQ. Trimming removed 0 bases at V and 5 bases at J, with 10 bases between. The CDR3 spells CASSLEGFIDTQYF. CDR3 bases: TGCGCCAGCAGCTTGGAAGGGTTTATAGATACGCAGTATTTT.

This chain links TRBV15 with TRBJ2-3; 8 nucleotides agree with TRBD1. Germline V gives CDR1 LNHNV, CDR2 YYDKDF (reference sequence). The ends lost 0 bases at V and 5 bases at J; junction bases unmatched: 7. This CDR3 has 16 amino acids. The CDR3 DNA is TGTGCCACCAGCAGAGAGGGGACAGGCGCTTTAGATACGCAGTATTTT. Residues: CATSREGTGALDTQYF.

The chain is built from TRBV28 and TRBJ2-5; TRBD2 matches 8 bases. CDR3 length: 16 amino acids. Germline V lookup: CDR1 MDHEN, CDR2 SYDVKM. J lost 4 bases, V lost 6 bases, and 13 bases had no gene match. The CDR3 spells CASSPRAGGVGETQYF. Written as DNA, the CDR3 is TGTGCCAGCAGCCCCAGGGCGGGGGGCGTTGGAGAGACCCAGTACTTC.

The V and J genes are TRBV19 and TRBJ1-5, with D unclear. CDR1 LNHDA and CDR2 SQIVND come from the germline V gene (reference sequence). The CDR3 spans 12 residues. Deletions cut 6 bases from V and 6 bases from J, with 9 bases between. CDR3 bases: TGTGCCAGTAGGCCGAAGGGTCAGCCCCAGCATTTT. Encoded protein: CASRPKGQPQHF.

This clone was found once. CDR3 sequence (DNA): TGTGCCAGCAGCTTAGAAAGTTTTGGAAACACCATATATTTT. It encodes CASSLESFGNTIYF. The chain joins TRBV7-6 to TRBJ1-3; D unresolved. Per germline, CDR1 SGHVS and CDR2 FNYEAQ. The CDR3 is made up of 14 amino acids. Trimming cost V 1 base and J 3 bases, with 7 bases left between them.